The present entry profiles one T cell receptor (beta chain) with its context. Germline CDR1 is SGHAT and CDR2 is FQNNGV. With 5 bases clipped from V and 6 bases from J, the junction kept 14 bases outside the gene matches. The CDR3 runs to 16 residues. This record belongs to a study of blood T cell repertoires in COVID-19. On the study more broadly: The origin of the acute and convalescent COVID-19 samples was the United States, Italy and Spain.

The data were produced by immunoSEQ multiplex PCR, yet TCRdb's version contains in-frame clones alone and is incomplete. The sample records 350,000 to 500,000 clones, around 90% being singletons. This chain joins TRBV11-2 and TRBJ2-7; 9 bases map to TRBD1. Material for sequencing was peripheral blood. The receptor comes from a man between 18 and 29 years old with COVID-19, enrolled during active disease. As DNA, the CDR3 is TGTGCCAGCAGCCCCTCTCCGGACAGGGGTTTATCCGAGCAGTACTTC. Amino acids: CASSPSPDRGLSEQYF.